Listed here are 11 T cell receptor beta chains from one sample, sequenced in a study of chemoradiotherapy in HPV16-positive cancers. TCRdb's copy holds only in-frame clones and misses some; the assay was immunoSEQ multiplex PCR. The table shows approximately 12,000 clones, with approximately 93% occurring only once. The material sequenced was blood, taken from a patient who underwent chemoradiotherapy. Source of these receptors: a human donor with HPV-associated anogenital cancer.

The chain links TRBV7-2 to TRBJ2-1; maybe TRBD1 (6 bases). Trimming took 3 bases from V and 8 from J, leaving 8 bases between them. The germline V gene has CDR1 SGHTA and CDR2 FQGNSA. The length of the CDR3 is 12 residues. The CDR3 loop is CASSLRGYEQFF. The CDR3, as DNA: TGTGCCAGCAGCTTGAGGGGGTATGAGCAGTTCTTC.

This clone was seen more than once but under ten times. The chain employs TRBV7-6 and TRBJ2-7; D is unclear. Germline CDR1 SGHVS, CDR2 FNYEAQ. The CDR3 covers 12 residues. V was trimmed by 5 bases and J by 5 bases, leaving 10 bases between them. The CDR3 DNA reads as TGTGCCAGCAGCCCAGAAGGCCACGAGCAGTACTTC. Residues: CASSPEGHEQYF.

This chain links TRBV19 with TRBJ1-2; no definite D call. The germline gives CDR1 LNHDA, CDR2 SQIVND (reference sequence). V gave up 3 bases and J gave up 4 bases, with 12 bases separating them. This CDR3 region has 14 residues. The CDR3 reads CASSIWGGTYGYTF. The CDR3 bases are TGTGCCAGTAGTATTTGGGGAGGCACCTATGGCTACACCTTC.

CDR3 nucleotides: TGCGCCAGCAGTAGCGACAGGGCCGCAAATCCCTACGAGCAGTACTTC. This translates into CASSSDRAANPYEQYF. The rearrangement joins TRBV5-1 to TRBJ2-7; 7 bases fit TRBD1. V gave up 5 bases and J gave up 2 bases; unmatched junction bases: 13. Germline CDR1 and CDR2: SGHRS and YFSETQ. The CDR3 contains 16 residues.

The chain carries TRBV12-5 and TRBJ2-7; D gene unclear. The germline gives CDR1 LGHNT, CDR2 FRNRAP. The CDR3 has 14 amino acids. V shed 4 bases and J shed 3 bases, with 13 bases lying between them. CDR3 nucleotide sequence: TGTGCTAGTGGTTCCCTCTCCACGCGCTACGAGCAGTACTTC. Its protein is CASGSLSTRYEQYF.

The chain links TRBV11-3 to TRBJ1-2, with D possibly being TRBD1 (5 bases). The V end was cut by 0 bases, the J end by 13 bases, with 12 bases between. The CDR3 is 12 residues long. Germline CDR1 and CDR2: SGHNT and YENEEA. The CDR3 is CASSLDRTFGTF. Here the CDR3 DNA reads TGTGCCAGCAGCTTAGATAGGACATTCGGCACCTTC.

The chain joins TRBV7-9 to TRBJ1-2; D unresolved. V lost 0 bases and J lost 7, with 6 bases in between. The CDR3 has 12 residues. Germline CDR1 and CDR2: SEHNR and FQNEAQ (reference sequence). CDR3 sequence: CASSLAGSGYTF. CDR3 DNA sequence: TGTGCCAGCAGCTTAGCAGGGAGTGGCTACACCTTC.

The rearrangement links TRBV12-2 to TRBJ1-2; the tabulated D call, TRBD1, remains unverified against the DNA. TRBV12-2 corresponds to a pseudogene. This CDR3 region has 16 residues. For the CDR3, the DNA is TGTGCAAGTCGCTCGGGGCAAAAAACAGGGAACTATGGCTACACCTTC. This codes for CASRSGQKTGNYGYTF.

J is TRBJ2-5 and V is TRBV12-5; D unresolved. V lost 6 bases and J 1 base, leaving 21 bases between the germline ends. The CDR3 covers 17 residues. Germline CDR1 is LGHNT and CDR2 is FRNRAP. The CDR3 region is CASGATHSMAPQETQYF. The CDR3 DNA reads TGTGCTAGTGGCGCGACCCACAGTATGGCCCCCCAAGAGACCCAGTACTTC.

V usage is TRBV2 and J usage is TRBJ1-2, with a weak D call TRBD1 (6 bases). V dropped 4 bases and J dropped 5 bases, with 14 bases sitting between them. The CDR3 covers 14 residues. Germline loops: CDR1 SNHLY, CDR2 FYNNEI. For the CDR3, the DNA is TGTGCCAGCAGTGGGGAGGGGGTTGGGTATGGCTACACCTTC. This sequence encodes CASSGEGVGYGYTF.

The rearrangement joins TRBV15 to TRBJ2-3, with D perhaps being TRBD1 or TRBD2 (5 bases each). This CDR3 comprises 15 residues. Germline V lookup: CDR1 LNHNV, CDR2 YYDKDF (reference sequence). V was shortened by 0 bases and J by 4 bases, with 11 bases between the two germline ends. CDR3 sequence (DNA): TGTGCCACCAGCAGAGATCGCCGGGGCGCAGATACGCAGTATTTT. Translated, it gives CATSRDRRGADTQYF.